The present T cell receptor (beta chain) was sequenced within a study of cytomegalovirus exposure and HLA in healthy donors (dated by TCRdb to 2016 to 2017). Context from the whole study: An earlier analysis of approximately 590 of the donors reported more than 250 Gb of sequence data and 117 million unique TCR beta sequences from around 200 million T cells. An early release covering roughly 580 HLA-typed donors comprised roughly 300 gigabases of sequencing data and around 80 million unique TCR sequences. Of the roughly 400 genotyped donors, approximately 82% fell in the genetic ancestry cluster associated with self-reported Caucasian donors. The aim of the study was to test whether cataloging public T cell receptors could identify signatures of past pathogen exposure. Using immunosequencing, the study profiled T cell repertoires from approximately 700 subjects and related those repertoires to cytomegalovirus serostatus. Besides the first cohort of about 730 subjects, a separate validation cohort made up of 95 to 150 different subjects was used. High-throughput TCR immunosequencing, statistical association of individual TCRs with disease status, and machine learning were combined to predict cytomegalovirus infection status. To study patterns of TCR occurrence, a later analysis re-analyzed previously published TCR beta repertoires from around 670 donors and added high-resolution HLA genotyping. Rather than using new phenotypic data, the later analysis identified candidate immune exposures from TCR beta sequences and from how often those sequences occurred across donors. An earlier analysis of several hundred of the donors applied high-throughput TCR beta sequencing to assess whether each TCR beta V gene segment acted as functional or pseudogenic. Alongside the repertoire data, information on donor age, sex, ethnicity and CMV serostatus was compiled. In a later genetic analysis, genome-wide SNP genotypes for about three fifths of the roughly 670 donors were used, and that subset was treated as a discovery cohort. All discovery cohort repertoires had been generated using a single sequencing platform. HLA typing covered class I and class II loci at four-digit resolution. Typing coverage differed by locus: A, B, C, DRB1 and DQB1 were typed in roughly 629-630 donors, DQA1 in 500 to 550, DPA1 in some 610, and DPB1 in 400 to 490. About five DR-DQ haplotypes were treated as single units for association and clustering because of strong linkage in the cohort. On average, roughly 250,000 unique TCR beta nucleotide sequences were sequenced per donor among more than 350 genotyped donors of the cohort, with roughly 18% of those sequences being non-productive. General study outcomes and caveats: According to a later analysis, most CMV-associated TCR beta chains appeared to be HLA-restricted, and the HLA associations seemed to be driven largely by CMV exposure. The authors suggested that the approach could potentially be extended to other disease states and immunological phenotypes. Across donors, most TCR sequences were observed very rarely, whereas some public TCRs were present in many individuals. In vitro tests confirmed that a few of the cytomegalovirus-associated TCR beta chains recognize cytomegalovirus antigens. This cohort had only TCR beta chains sequenced, and the lack of alpha or paired-chain data limited which features could be detected. According to a later analysis, TCR association rates differed among HLA loci, with DRB1 alleles showing the most associated TCRs and HLA-C alleles showing the fewest. In a later analysis, HLA-associated TCR beta chains were found to be more clonally expanded and to have lower generation probabilities than equally common non-associated chains. Linkage disequilibrium might explain the correlated functional status among segregating V segments, but an unknown experimental factor could not be excluded. A later analysis reported that several top co-occurrence clusters appeared linked to parvovirus B19, influenza, CMV and Epstein-Barr virus. In the study, approximately 160 TCR beta chains were listed as associated with cytomegalovirus. Because the 87-base-pair reads could not distinguish some IMGT-functional V segments, including TRBV6-2 and TRBV6-3, those segments were excluded. A group of highly shared sequence variants was considered likely to be a technical artifact of the sequencing pipeline. When HLA alleles, especially DR and DQ, strongly co-occurred, attributing TCR associations to individual alleles was difficult. A further reported finding was that TCR beta sequences accurately predicted the HLA-A and HLA-B alleles for most subjects in the first cohort. Sequencing depth was assumed to be roughly uniform across donors in the presence/absence analyses, though that assumption may not hold. Immune exposure information for the cohort was limited to CMV serostatus. Because counts were too low, about 15 rarely observed V segments, including chromosome 9 orphons, were left out of the earlier analysis of 587 of the donors. An association between a missense DCLRE1C variant and V-gene and J-gene trimming of TCR beta chains was found in a later genetic analysis and replicated in an independent cohort. In a later genetic analysis, fewer N-insertions in productive TCRs were reported among donors in an Asian-associated ancestry cluster than the approximately 710-donor mean. Because HLA typing was unavailable for some donors at each locus, only the typed subset was used in association tests. In an earlier analysis of several hundred of the donors, most TCR beta V segments were observed in productive rearrangements about 87% or about 30% of the time, broadly matching IMGT annotations. Cytomegalovirus status was reported to be diagnosed by the classifier with high specificity and sensitivity in both the original and validation cohorts. In a later analysis, over 15,000 TCR beta sequences were associated with specific HLA alleles at a false discovery rate of 0.05.

The cohort consisted of 670 or so healthy bone marrow donors. At the time of sampling, all cohort members were nominally healthy, though unrecorded immune exposures were likely present. The donor was CMV seronegative and belonged to the group of 320 or so seronegative cohort members. Every donor gave a peripheral blood sample, and the peripheral blood mononuclear cells from that sample were used for TCR beta sequencing. The Qiagen DNeasy Blood Extraction Kit was used to extract genomic DNA from the blood cell samples. From a lookup of the germline V gene (reference sequence), CDR1 and CDR2 are SGHNT and YYREEE. Spanning cysteine to phenylalanine, the CDR3 consists of 16 amino acids. CDR3 DNA is the only sequence kept; it has 48 bases, read in frame from the first base. Between the V and J ends, shortened by 0 bases and 3 bases respectively, the junction contains 16 bases. The library was produced with the immunoSEQ multiplex PCR assay. The multiplex PCR relied on a mix of 60 forward primers for TCR Vbeta segments and 13 reverse primers for TCR Jbeta segments. The CDR3 region of rearranged TCR beta genes was amplified from genomic DNA with a multiplex PCR assay. The Illumina HiSeq System was used to sequence the amplified TCR beta libraries as 87-base-pair reads. Processing in the source paper ran as follows. In a later analysis, tens of millions of unique TCR beta chains were counted across the roughly 700 repertoires, and roughly 11 million of these chains were shared by at least two donors. A nearest-neighbor algorithm error-corrected the raw reads and collapsed the reads into unique sequences, merging closely related sequences to remove PCR and sequencing errors. To assign V, D and J gene segments, CDR3 sequences were aligned to IMGT reference sequences. For a sequence to be retained, a match of at least six nucleotides to both a V gene segment and a J gene segment was required. Rearrangements were called productive when the CDR3 lacked stop codons and stayed in frame with V and J; all others were non-productive. CDR3 was defined according to IMGT convention as the region running from the second conserved V-encoded cysteine to the conserved J-encoded phenylalanine. Sequences without an unambiguous match to a single V gene segment were excluded from the earlier analysis of 450 to 650 of the donors. In an earlier analysis of a few hundred of the donors, a V segment was called functional when productive rearrangements were above 56.7%, and segregating when the standard deviation between donors exceeded 5%. To diagnose cytomegalovirus status from the catalog of TCR beta chain sequences, a statistical classification framework was built. V and J gene assignment, in a later analysis, came from comparing TCR nucleotide sequences with IMGT/GENE-DB human TR gene sequences. A later analysis assigned CDR3 sequences and most-parsimonious VDJ recombination scenarios with the TCRdist pipeline. A later analysis defined each TCR beta chain by its CDR3 amino acid sequence plus V-gene family, and excluded reads lacking a unique V-gene family. A later analysis removed 500 to 650 highly shared, low-generation-probability nucleotide sequences to deal with suspected cross-contamination and a sequencing artifact. In a later analysis, a clonal expansion index was calculated for each public chain from normalized within-repertoire ranks of inferred template counts. Generation probabilities in a later analysis came from a VDJ recombination model fitted to out-of-frame rearrangements, and those results were checked against IGoR. Hypergeometric tests were used in a later analysis to score TCR-TCR, TCR-HLA and TCR-CMV co-occurrence, with a repertoire-size bias correction applied to the TCR pairs. A later analysis estimated false discovery rates by permuting HLA or CMV assignments 20 times. In a later analysis, co-occurring TCRs were grouped using DBSCAN, with TCRdist sequence similarity added in when clustering inside HLA-allele-positive subsets. Repertoires with fewer than 30,000 or more than 120,000 public chains were left out of co-occurrence clustering, as were a handful of repertoires with anomalous nucleotide sharing. Held by TCRdb, this immuneACCESS table contains in-frame sequences only and omits some clones. Under half of the omission traces to an unresolved V gene where checked; the cause of the rest is unknown. D and trimming were read from the DNA, whereas the V and J calls and clone size are those reported in that table. The sample table contains 110,000 to 150,000 clones; only one count was recorded for about two thirds of them. The ten most abundant clones make up around 4.2% of the sample.

The table lists this clone with a few counts. Which antigen it targets is not known. Base quality data are lacking; no much larger clone is found one base away. Material for sequencing was PBMCs. The chain employs TRBV5-4 and TRBJ2-7, with the D gene uncertain. This receptor was obtained from a man in his fifties or sixties in good health and CMV-seronegative. CDR3 reads: CASSLAELPEDYEQYF. The sequenced DNA is TGTGCCAGCAGCTTGGCCGAGTTGCCCGAGGACTACGAGCAGTACTTC.